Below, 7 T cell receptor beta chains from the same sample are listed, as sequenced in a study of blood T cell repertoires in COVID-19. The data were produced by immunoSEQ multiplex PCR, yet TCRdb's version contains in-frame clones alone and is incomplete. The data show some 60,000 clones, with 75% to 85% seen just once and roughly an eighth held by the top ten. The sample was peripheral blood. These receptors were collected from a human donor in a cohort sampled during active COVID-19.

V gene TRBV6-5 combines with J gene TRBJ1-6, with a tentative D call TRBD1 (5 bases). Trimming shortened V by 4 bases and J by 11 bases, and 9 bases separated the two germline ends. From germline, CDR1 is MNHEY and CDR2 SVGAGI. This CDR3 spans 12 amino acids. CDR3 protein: CASSWGEAPLHF. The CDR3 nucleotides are TGTGCCAGCAGTTGGGGGGAGGCACCCCTCCACTTT.

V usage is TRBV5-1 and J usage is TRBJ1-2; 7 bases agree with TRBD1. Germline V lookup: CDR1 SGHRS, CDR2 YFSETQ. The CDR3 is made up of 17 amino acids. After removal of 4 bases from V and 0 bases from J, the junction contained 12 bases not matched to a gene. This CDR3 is CASSVGQLVSPNYGYTF. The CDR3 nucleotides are TGCGCCAGCAGCGTGGGACAGCTAGTCTCTCCTAACTATGGCTACACCTTC.

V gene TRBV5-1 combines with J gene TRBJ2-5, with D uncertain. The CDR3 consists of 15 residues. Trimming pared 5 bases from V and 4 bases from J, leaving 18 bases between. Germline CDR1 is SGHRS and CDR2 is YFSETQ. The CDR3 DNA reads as TGCGCCAGCAGTCCTTCCGCGACTGGAAGAGAGACCCAGTACTTC. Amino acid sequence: CASSPSATGRETQYF. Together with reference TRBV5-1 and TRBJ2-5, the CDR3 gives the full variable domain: KAGVTQTPRYLIKTRGQQVTLSCSPISGHRSVSWYQQTPGQGLQFLFEYFSETQRNKGNFPGRFSGRQFSNSRSEMNVSTLELGDSALYLCASSPSATGRETQYFGPGTRLLVL.

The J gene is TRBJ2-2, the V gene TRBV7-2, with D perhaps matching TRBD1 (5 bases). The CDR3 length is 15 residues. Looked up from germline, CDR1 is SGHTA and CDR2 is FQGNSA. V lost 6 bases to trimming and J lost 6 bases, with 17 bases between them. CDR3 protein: CASSLSLQGPGELFF. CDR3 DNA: TGTGCCAGCAGTTTATCTCTCCAGGGCCCCGGGGAGCTGTTTTTT.

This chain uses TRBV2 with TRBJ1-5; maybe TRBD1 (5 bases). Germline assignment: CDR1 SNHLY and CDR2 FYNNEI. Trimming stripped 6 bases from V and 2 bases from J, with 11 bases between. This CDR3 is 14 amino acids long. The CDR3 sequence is CASSPGNGNQPQHF. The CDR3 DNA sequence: TGTGCCAGCAGCCCAGGGAATGGCAATCAGCCCCAGCATTTT.

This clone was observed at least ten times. The CDR3 DNA sequence: TGCGCCAGCAGCCAAGTAAGGCTAGCGGTCTACAATGAGCAGTTCTTC. Amino acid sequence: CASSQVRLAVYNEQFF. The chain uses TRBV4-1 and TRBJ2-1, with TRBD2 identical over 7 bases. Trimming took 1 base from V and 3 from J; bases not matched to a gene: 6. The CDR3 is 16 residues long. Per germline, CDR1 MGHRA and CDR2 YSYEKL.

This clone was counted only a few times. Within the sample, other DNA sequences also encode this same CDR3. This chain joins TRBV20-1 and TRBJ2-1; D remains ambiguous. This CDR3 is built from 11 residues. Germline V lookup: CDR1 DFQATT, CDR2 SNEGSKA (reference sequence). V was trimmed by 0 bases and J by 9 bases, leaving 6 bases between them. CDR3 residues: CSARDRLEQFF. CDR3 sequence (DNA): TGCAGTGCTAGAGACAGGCTTGAGCAGTTCTTC.